This TCR beta chain is from a study of blood T cells in healthy people across ages. Overall study results and limits: Significant beta diversity loss was already apparent by age approximately 37, declining roughly linearly. In long-lived donors, naive CD4+ cell counts and diversity exceeded those of aged donors.

Primed by a sample-barcoded 5' primer and a J-beta primer mix, a second PCR proceeded for roughly 6 to 12 cycles. Every individual sample yielded 2.5 million or more paired-end reads (each containing CDR3). TCRdb passed the 5' RACE reads through MiXCR, listing each CDR3 protein once. Seen here are about 1.5 million distinct CDR3 sequences, approximately 39% observed once, and the top ten hold around 4%. The junction had 6 bases not matched to a gene; V was cut back by 3 bases and J by 5 bases. Germline CDR1 and CDR2: MNHEY and SVGEGT. The CDR3 totals 15 residues. The sample holds one count of this clonotype. What it recognizes is unknown.

This receptor was taken from a young woman in good health. Material for sequencing was blood. The chain joins TRBV6-2 or TRBV6-3 to TRBJ1-1; 10 positions agree with TRBD1. The DNA for the CDR3 is TGTGCCAGCAGTTATGTTTGGGGACAGGGGACTGAAGCTTTCTTT. It specifies CASSYVWGQGTEAFF.